Presented here are 13 T cell receptor beta chains from one specimen sequenced in a study of shared clonotypes between healthy human individuals. Using immunoSEQ multiplex PCR, the repertoire was profiled, and TCRdb retains in-frame clones only, with some absent. Here the sample spans over a million clones, about 80% being singletons. What was sequenced was memory CD4+ T cells from PBMCs. The subset: CD45RA-negative fraction. The receptors shown here come from a man younger than 30 in good health. Some clones in this sample may be carry-over from other donors' samples.

The genes are TRBV11-3 and TRBJ2-3; 9 bases match TRBD1. CDR1 is SGHNT and CDR2 is YENEEA in the germline V gene. Trimming took 3 bases from V and 8 from J; bases not matched to a gene: 12. The CDR3 spans 16 residues. CDR3 sequence: CASSFRGGTGRGTQYF. The CDR3 bases are TGTGCCAGCAGCTTCCGCGGCGGGACAGGGAGGGGTACGCAGTATTTT.

V and J are TRBV6-6 and TRBJ2-5; 10 bases are shared with TRBD1. Trimming removed 11 bases from V and 7 bases from J; junction bases left unmatched: 16. CDR3 size: 15 residues. Germline lookup yields CDR1 MNHNY and CDR2 SVGAGI (reference sequence). Here the CDR3 DNA reads TGTGCCGGTGCCATGACAGGGGGCAGGGAAGGGACCCAGTACTTC. Protein product: CAGAMTGGREGTQYF.

V gene TRBV5-1 combines with J gene TRBJ2-5; D gene unclear. V lost 7 bases and J lost 4, with 14 bases in between. Germline V lookup: CDR1 SGHRS, CDR2 YFSETQ. The CDR3 has 13 residues. The CDR3 DNA reads TGCGCCAGCGCGGCAGCAGATTTAGAGACCCAGTACTTC. Translated, it gives CASAAADLETQYF.

The rearrangement uses TRBV10-3 and TRBJ2-5, with 7 bases that match TRBD1. There are 16 residues in the CDR3. The germline V gene encodes CDR1 ENHRY and CDR2 SYGVKD. The J segment lost 5 bases and the V segment lost 3 bases, leaving 12 bases of the junction unmatched. CDR3 in amino acids: CAISENNRDRSETQYF. CDR3 sequence (DNA): TGTGCCATCAGTGAAAACAACCGGGACAGAAGTGAGACCCAGTACTTC.

The chain combines TRBV9 with TRBJ2-7; tentatively, D is TRBD2 (6 bases). The V and J ends lost 4 bases and 2 bases respectively, with 16 bases between them. Per germline, CDR1 SGDLS and CDR2 YYNGEE. There are 15 residues in the CDR3. DNA for the CDR3: TGTGCCAGCAGCCCCCCGGGAGCGCGCACCTACGAGCAGTACTTC. As protein: CASSPPGARTYEQYF.

The genes are TRBV4-3 and TRBJ2-7; 9 bases align to TRBD1. J lost 10 bases, V lost 0 bases, and 10 bases had no gene match. Germline CDR1 and CDR2: LGHNA and YSLEER. The CDR3 is made up of 15 amino acids. DNA for the CDR3: TGCGCCAGCAGCCAAGATGGGAACAGGGGGCGCTTCCAGTACTTC. It yields the protein CASSQDGNRGRFQYF.

The J gene is TRBJ1-3, the V gene TRBV5-1; TRBD1 aligns across 8 bases. Per germline, CDR1 SGHRS and CDR2 YFSETQ. The CDR3 runs 16 residues. V trimming: 7 bases; J trimming: 2 bases; junction bases outside the gene matches: 11. The CDR3 DNA follows: TGCGCCAGCGCCCCCCGAGAGACAGGGGCTGGAAACACCATATATTTT. The encoded protein is CASAPRETGAGNTIYF.

Regarding this clone: The same CDR3 arises from other DNA sequences in this sample as well. V and J are TRBV5-1 and TRBJ2-3; D gene unclear. Germline V gene lookup returns CDR1 SGHRS and CDR2 YFSETQ. CDR3 length equals 11 residues. V lost 0 bases, J lost 6 bases, and 2 bases lay in between. The CDR3 region has the DNA TGCGCCAGCAGCTTGGCTGATACGCAGTATTTT. Amino acids: CASSLADTQYF.

Turning to this clone: The sample holds other DNA sequences that translate to the same CDR3. The rearrangement uses TRBV2 and TRBJ2-3, with no clear D. The CDR3 has 12 residues. V lost 4 bases to trimming and J lost 0 bases, with 2 bases between them. Per the germline V gene, CDR1 is SNHLY and CDR2 is FYNNEI. The CDR3 bases are TGTGCCAGCAGTGTAAGCACAGATACGCAGTATTTT. It encodes CASSVSTDTQYF.

As for this clone: Other DNA sequences of this sample code for an identical CDR3. This CDR3 reads CASSLVPAGETQYF. DNA of the CDR3: TGCGCCAGCAGCTTGGTTCCAGCGGGGGAGACCCAGTACTTC. The genes are TRBV5-1 and TRBJ2-5; 7 bases agree with TRBD2. Losses at the gene ends were 0 bases for V and 5 bases for J; bases not matched to a gene: 4. Germline V gives CDR1 SGHRS, CDR2 YFSETQ. The CDR3 contains 14 residues.

The chain links TRBV5-1 to TRBJ2-2; no reliable D call. The CDR3 extends over 14 amino acids. Trimming took off 0 bases at V and 6 bases at J, with 9 bases between the two ends. CDR1 is SGHRS and CDR2 is YFSETQ in the germline V gene. Here the CDR3 DNA reads TGCGCCAGCAGCTTGGCTGCGGTGGCCGGGGAGCTGTTTTTT. Translation gives CASSLAAVAGELFF.

The V gene is TRBV7-2, the J gene TRBJ2-3; 14 positions agree with TRBD2. Germline-derived CDR1 and CDR2 are SGHTA and FQGNSA. CDR3 length: 17 residues. V shed 4 bases and J 3 bases; nucleotides not matched to a gene: 6. The CDR3: CASSSGTSGRVTDTQYF. The CDR3 bases are TGTGCCAGCAGCTCCGGGACTAGCGGGAGAGTGACAGATACGCAGTATTTT.

A word on this clone: This CDR3 is also generated by other DNA sequences in the sample. This chain uses TRBV5-4 with TRBJ2-5; 16 nucleotides match TRBD2. J gave up 4 bases and V 3 bases, and 3 bases lay outside the gene matches. CDR3 length: 16 amino acids. The germline V gene has CDR1 SGHNT and CDR2 YYREEE (reference sequence). The CDR3 region is CASSSGTSGRGETQYF. The CDR3 nucleotides are TGTGCCAGCAGCTCCGGGACTAGCGGGAGGGGAGAGACCCAGTACTTC.